Shown below are 4 T cell receptor beta chains from a single sample sequenced in a study of monozygotic twins with inflammatory bowel disease. TCRdb re-called the 5' RACE reads, yielding one record per CDR3 amino acid sequence without DNA. Its table lists a few hundred thousand distinct CDR3 sequences. Sequenced: blood. The source of these receptors is a human donor with ulcerative colitis or Crohn's disease, or a healthy co-twin of an affected twin (not recorded which).

V gene TRBV11-2 combines with J gene TRBJ1-5. CDR3 size: 15 residues. The germline V gene encodes CDR1 SGHAT and CDR2 FQNNGV. The CDR3 loop reads CASSLDGRFDQPQHF. The whole variable domain, remainder taken from reference TRBV11-2 and TRBJ1-5, is EAGVAQSPRYKIIEKRQSVAFWCNPISGHATLYWYQQILGQGPKLLIQFQNNGVVDDSQLPKDRFSAERLKGVDSTLKIQPAKLEDSAVYLCASSLDGRFDQPQHFGDGTRLSIL.

V is TRBV4-3 and J is TRBJ2-2. Germline-derived CDR1 and CDR2 are LGHNA and YSLEER. The CDR3 consists of 19 residues. CDR3 sequence: CASSQDLLMADANTGELFF.

V usage is TRBV20-1 and J usage is TRBJ2-1; checking the TCRdb D call of TRBD1 is not possible without DNA. The germline CDR1 and CDR2 sequences are DFQATT and SNEGSKA (reference sequence). The CDR3 runs 12 residues. This CDR3 reads CSARTDNNEQFF.

The V and J genes are TRBV7-9 and TRBJ2-7; TCRdb returns TRBD1, unconfirmable since there is no DNA. This CDR3 is 15 amino acids long. The germline V gene has CDR1 SEHNR and CDR2 FQNEAQ (reference sequence). CDR3 region: CASIPLGGLAFEQYF.